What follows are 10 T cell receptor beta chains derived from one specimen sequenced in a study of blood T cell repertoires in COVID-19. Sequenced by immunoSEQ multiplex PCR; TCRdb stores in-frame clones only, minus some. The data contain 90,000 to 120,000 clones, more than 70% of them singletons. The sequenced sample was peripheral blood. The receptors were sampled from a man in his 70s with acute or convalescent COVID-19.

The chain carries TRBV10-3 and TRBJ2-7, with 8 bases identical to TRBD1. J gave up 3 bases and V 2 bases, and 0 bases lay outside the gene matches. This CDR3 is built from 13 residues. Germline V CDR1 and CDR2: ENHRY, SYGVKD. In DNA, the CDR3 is TGTGCCATCAGTGAGGACAGGGGCTACGAGCAGTACTTC. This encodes CAISEDRGYEQYF.

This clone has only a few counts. As DNA, the CDR3 is TGCGCCAGCAGCCGGGACAGGGCAGGAGAGAACACTGAAGCTTTCTTT. This translates into CASSRDRAGENTEAFF. The chain recombines TRBV5-1 with TRBJ1-1; 9 nucleotides agree with TRBD1. Trimming took 4 bases from V and 1 from J; bases not matched to a gene: 8. Per the germline V gene, CDR1 is SGHRS and CDR2 is YFSETQ. The CDR3 length is 16 residues.

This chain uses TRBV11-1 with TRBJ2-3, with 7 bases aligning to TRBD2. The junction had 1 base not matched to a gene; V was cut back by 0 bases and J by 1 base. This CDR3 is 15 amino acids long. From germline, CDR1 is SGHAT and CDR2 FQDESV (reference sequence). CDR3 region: CASSLALAGTDTQYF. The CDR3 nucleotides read TGTGCCAGCAGCTTAGCCCTAGCGGGCACAGATACGCAGTATTTT.

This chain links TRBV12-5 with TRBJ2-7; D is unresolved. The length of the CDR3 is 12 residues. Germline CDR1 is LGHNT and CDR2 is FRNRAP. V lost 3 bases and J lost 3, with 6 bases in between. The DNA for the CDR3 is TGTGCTAGTGGTTTAAATCTCTACGAGCAGTACTTC. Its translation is CASGLNLYEQYF.

The CDR3 sequence is CASSQDGGGTRFTDTQYF. CDR3 in DNA: TGCGCCAGCAGCCAAGATGGGGGGGGGACTAGATTCACAGATACGCAGTATTTT. J is TRBJ2-3 and V is TRBV4-1; TRBD2 aligns across 8 bases. The V segment lost 0 bases and the J segment 2 bases; nucleotides outside the gene matches: 10. The germline CDR1 and CDR2 sequences are MGHRA and YSYEKL. CDR3 length equals 18 residues.

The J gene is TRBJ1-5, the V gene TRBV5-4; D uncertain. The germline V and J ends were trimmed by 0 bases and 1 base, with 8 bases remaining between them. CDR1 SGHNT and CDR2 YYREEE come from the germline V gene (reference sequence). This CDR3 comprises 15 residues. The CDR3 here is CASSLDGLSNQPQHF. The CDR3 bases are TGTGCCAGCAGCTTGGACGGACTCAGCAATCAGCCCCAGCATTTT.

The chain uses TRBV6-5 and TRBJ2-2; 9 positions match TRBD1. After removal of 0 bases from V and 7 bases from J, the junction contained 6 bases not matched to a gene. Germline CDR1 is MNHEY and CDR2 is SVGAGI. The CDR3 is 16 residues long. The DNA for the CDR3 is TGTGCCAGCAGTTACTCCGGGACAGGGACAGGCGGGGAGCTGTTTTTT. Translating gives CASSYSGTGTGGELFF.

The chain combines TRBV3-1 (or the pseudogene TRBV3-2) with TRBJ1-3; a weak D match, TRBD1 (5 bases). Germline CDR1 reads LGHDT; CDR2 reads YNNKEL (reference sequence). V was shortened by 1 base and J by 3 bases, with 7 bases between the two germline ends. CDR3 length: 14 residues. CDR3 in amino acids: CASSQAGGGNTIYF. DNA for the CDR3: TGTGCCAGCAGCCAAGCCGGGGGTGGAAACACCATATATTTT.

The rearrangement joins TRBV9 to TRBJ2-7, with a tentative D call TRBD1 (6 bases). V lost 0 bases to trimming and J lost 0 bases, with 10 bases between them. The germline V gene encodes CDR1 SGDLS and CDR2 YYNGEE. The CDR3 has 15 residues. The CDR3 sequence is CASSVATGSSYEQYF. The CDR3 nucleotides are TGTGCCAGCAGCGTAGCTACAGGGAGCTCCTACGAGCAGTACTTC. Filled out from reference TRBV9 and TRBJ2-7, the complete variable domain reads DSGVTQTPKHLITATGQRVTLRCSPRSGDLSVYWYQQSLDQGLQFLIQYYNGEERAKGNILERFSAQQFPDLHSELNLSSLELGDSALYFCASSVATGSSYEQYFGPGTRLTVT.

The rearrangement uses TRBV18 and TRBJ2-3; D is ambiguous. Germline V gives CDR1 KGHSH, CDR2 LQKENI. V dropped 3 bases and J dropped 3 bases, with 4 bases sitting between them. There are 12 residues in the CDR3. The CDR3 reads CASSPFTDTQYF. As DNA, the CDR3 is TGTGCCAGCTCACCCTTTACAGATACGCAGTATTTT. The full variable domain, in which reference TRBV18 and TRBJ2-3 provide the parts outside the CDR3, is NAGVMQNPRHLVRRRGQEARLRCSPMKGHSHVYWYRQLPEEGLKFMVYLQKENIIDESGMPKERFSAEFPKEGPSILRIQQVVRGDSAAYFCASSPFTDTQYFGPGTRLTVL.